The T cell receptor (beta chain) described here comes from a study of T cells in Graves' hyperthyroidism and ophthalmopathy. Study-level background: Blood from the periphery was taken at initial diagnosis, before any treatment.

This clonotype was detected many times. Ophthalmopathy patients all had a Clinical Activity Score of at least 3, a NOSPECS grade of at least 4 and disease under 3 months old. Using RNA transcripts as the source, TCR beta CDR3 regions were amplified. Primed by the HTBI set, a first-round RT-PCR was run on the TCR CDR3. TCRdb itself ran the multiplex PCR reads through MiXCR, one entry per CDR3 protein. The sample holds about half a million distinct CDR3 sequences, about 20% seen once. The CDR3 has 12 residues. V trimming: 11 bases; J trimming: 5 bases; junction bases outside the gene matches: 7. Germline V gives CDR1 SNHLY, CDR2 FYNNEI.

J is TRBJ2-7 and V is TRBV2; 9 bases map to TRBD1. Source material: blood. This clonotype was sampled from a man aged 35-49 years with Graves' ophthalmopathy. This CDR3 is CAGRDREDEQYF. CDR3 sequence (DNA): TGTGCCGGCCGGGACAGGGAGGACGAGCAGTACTTC.